The clone carrying this TCR beta chain was observed a single time. The record originates from a study of blood T cell repertoires in COVID-19. Turning to the study itself: Sites in the United States, Italy and Spain provided acute and convalescent COVID-19 samples. T cells, B-cell-depleted T cells, or PBMCs provided the cDNA or gDNA that served as material.

Original processing methods: The authors estimated nucleated cell counts from reference gene primer amplification. Sequencing was performed with immunoSEQ multiplex PCR; in TCRdb, only in-frame clones are kept and a portion is missing. That table is the source of V, J and clone size, and D and trimming were worked out from the DNA. The sample lists tens of thousands of clones, around 82% occurring once. This CDR3 has 14 amino acids. V shed 3 bases and J shed 5 bases, with 11 bases lying between them. Germline CDR1 reads MDHEN; CDR2 reads SYDVKM. The TCR comes from an elderly man with active or convalescent COVID-19. What was sequenced was peripheral blood. V gene TRBV28 combines with J gene TRBJ1-5; D might be TRBD1 (6 bases). For the CDR3, the DNA is TGTGCCAGCAGTTTTGGTCCAGGGGATCAGCCCCAGCATTTT. As protein: CASSFGPGDQPQHF.